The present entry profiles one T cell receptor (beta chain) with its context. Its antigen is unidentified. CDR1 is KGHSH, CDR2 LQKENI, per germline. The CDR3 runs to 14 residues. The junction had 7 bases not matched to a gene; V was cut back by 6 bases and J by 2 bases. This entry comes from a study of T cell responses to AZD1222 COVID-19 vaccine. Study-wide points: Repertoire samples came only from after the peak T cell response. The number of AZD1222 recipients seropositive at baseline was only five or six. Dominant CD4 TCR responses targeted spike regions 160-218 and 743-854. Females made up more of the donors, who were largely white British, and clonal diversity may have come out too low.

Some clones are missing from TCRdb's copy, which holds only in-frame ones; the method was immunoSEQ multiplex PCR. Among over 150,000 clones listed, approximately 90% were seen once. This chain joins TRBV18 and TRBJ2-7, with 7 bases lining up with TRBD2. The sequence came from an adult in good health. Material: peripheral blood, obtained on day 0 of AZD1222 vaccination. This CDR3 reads CASSSGGIPYEQYF. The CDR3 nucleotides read TGTGCCAGCTCTTCCGGGGGGATCCCCTACGAGCAGTACTTC. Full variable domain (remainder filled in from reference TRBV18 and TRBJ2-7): NAGVMQNPRHLVRRRGQEARLRCSPMKGHSHVYWYRQLPEEGLKFMVYLQKENIIDESGMPKERFSAEFPKEGPSILRIQQVVRGDSAAYFCASSSGGIPYEQYFGPGTRLTVT.